The rows below give T cell receptor beta chains drawn from one sample of a study of CD8+ T cells in alopecia areata. The assay was immunoSEQ multiplex PCR, and TCRdb's table has in-frame clones only and misses some. The table includes 200,000 to 250,000 clones, 55% to 70% detected once. The specimen was CD4+ T cells sorted from blood, collected at week 4, from a patient treated with tofacitinib. These receptors were collected from a human donor with alopecia areata. CDR3s include the opening cysteine and the closing phenylalanine or tryptophan. The order of the fields is D gene, clone size, J gene, V gene, CDR3 DNA, CDR3 protein. A D gene is named only where the DNA matches it firmly. Some rows have no size entry. The others give once, few or many, or a class for an expanded clone.

D gene: TRBD1; clone size: NA; J gene: TRBJ2-7; V gene: TRBV2; CDR3 DNA: TGTGCCAGCAGGGACAGGGGGTACGAGCAGTACTTC; CDR3 protein: CASRDRGYEQYF
D gene: NA; clone size: once; J gene: TRBJ2-5; V gene: TRBV25-1; CDR3 DNA: TGTGCCAGCAGTGGATCCCTGGGCGGGGGCCACCAAGAGACCCAGTACTTC; CDR3 protein: CASSGSLGGGHQETQYF
D gene: NA; clone size: NA; J gene: TRBJ1-5; V gene: TRBV5-4; CDR3 DNA: TGTGCCAGCAGCTGGGGGCAGGGTCAGCCCCAGCATTTT; CDR3 protein: CASSWGQGQPQHF
D gene: TRBD1; clone size: few; J gene: TRBJ1-1; V gene: TRBV29-1; CDR3 DNA: TGCAGCACTTCGCAGGGGGCCGAGGACGGAGCTTTCTTT; CDR3 protein: CSTSQGAEDGAFF
D gene: NA; clone size: once; J gene: TRBJ2-6; V gene: TRBV4-1; CDR3 DNA: TGCGCCAGCAGCCTCAGAGGGGCAGGGGAGAGCTCTGGGGCCAACGTCCTGACTTTC; CDR3 protein: CASSLRGAGESSGANVLTF
D gene: TRBD1; clone size: NA; J gene: TRBJ2-5; V gene: TRBV30; CDR3 DNA: TGTGCCTGGAGTGTGACAGGGGGCATGGAGACCCAGTACTTC; CDR3 protein: CAWSVTGGMETQYF
D gene: NA; clone size: few; J gene: TRBJ2-7; V gene: TRBV29-1; CDR3 DNA: TGCAGCGCCTCGGCTAAAGGAGGAGAGCCCTACGAGCAGTACTTC; CDR3 protein: CSASAKGGEPYEQYF
D gene: NA; clone size: NA; J gene: TRBJ1-4; V gene: TRBV5-1; CDR3 DNA: TGCGCCAGCAGCTTTGGGACAACAACTAATGAAAAACTGTTTTTT; CDR3 protein: CASSFGTTTNEKLFF
D gene: NA; clone size: NA; J gene: TRBJ1-1; V gene: TRBV19; CDR3 DNA: TGTGCCAGTAGTACACAGGGGAACACTGAAGCTTTCTTT; CDR3 protein: CASSTQGNTEAFF
D gene: TRBD2; clone size: few; J gene: TRBJ2-5; V gene: TRBV5-1; CDR3 DNA: TGCGCCAGCAGCTTGGCTACTAGCGAAGAGACCCAGTACTTC; CDR3 protein: CASSLATSEETQYF
D gene: TRBD2; clone size: NA; J gene: TRBJ2-7; V gene: TRBV2; CDR3 DNA: TGTGCCAGCCAGAGGGAGGGAAACAAGCAGTACTTC; CDR3 protein: CASQREGNKQYF
D gene: NA; clone size: NA; J gene: TRBJ1-2; V gene: TRBV6-6; CDR3 DNA: TGTGCCAGCAGTTCCACCGACATATATGGCTACACCTTC; CDR3 protein: CASSSTDIYGYTF
D gene: TRBD1; clone size: NA; J gene: TRBJ1-1; V gene: TRBV2; CDR3 DNA: TGTGCCAGCAGTGAAATGGGACAGGCGAACACTGAAGCTTTCTTT; CDR3 protein: CASSEMGQANTEAFF
D gene: NA; clone size: few; J gene: TRBJ2-5; V gene: TRBV4-1; CDR3 DNA: TGCGCCAGCAGTCCTGAGGCAACAGCGCGTGAGACCCAGTACTTC; CDR3 protein: CASSPEATARETQYF
D gene: TRBD2; clone size: NA; J gene: TRBJ2-2; V gene: TRBV30; CDR3 DNA: TGTGCCTGGAGTGTACAGCGGGGGGCGAACACCGGGGAGCTGTTTTTT; CDR3 protein: CAWSVQRGANTGELFF
D gene: TRBD1; clone size: NA; J gene: TRBJ2-7; V gene: TRBV27; CDR3 DNA: TGTGCCAGCAGTTTGTCAGGGGGCCAGCGAGAGCAGTACTTC; CDR3 protein: CASSLSGGQREQYF
D gene: TRBD1; clone size: NA; J gene: TRBJ1-2; V gene: TRBV6-5; CDR3 DNA: TGTGCCAGCAGTTACGGGACAGGGCTTGGCTACACCTTC; CDR3 protein: CASSYGTGLGYTF
D gene: NA; clone size: few; J gene: TRBJ1-2; V gene: TRBV30; CDR3 DNA: TGTGCCTGGAGTGTTGGGGGGCGCGGTGGCTACACCTTC; CDR3 protein: CAWSVGGRGGYTF
D gene: NA; clone size: NA; J gene: TRBJ2-1; V gene: TRBV15; CDR3 DNA: TGTGCCACCAGCAGACAGGGGTCCTCCTACAATGAGCAGTTCTTC; CDR3 protein: CATSRQGSSYNEQFF
D gene: NA; clone size: NA; J gene: TRBJ1-2; V gene: TRBV29-1; CDR3 DNA: TGCAGCGTTGATCGGGGAGGCTATGGCTACACCTTC; CDR3 protein: CSVDRGGYGYTF
D gene: NA; clone size: NA; J gene: TRBJ2-3; V gene: TRBV30; CDR3 DNA: TGTGCCTGGAGACCCCAGGGGGGAAAGACAGATACGCAGTATTTT; CDR3 protein: CAWRPQGGKTDTQYF
D gene: NA; clone size: NA; J gene: TRBJ1-3; V gene: TRBV30; CDR3 DNA: TGTGCCTGGAGTGTACGTCGGGGGAACACCATATATTTT; CDR3 protein: CAWSVRRGNTIYF
D gene: NA; clone size: NA; J gene: TRBJ2-7; V gene: TRBV19; CDR3 DNA: TGTGCCAGTAGCAACCGGGACGGCACCTACGAGCAGTACTTC; CDR3 protein: CASSNRDGTYEQYF
D gene: NA; clone size: NA; J gene: TRBJ2-3; V gene: TRBV29-1; CDR3 DNA: TGCAGCGTGGGACGGACAGATACGCAGTATTTT; CDR3 protein: CSVGRTDTQYF
D gene: NA; clone size: NA; J gene: TRBJ1-5; V gene: TRBV30; CDR3 DNA: TGTGCCTGGAGTGTACTAGGGTACAGCAATCAGCCCCAGCATTTT; CDR3 protein: CAWSVLGYSNQPQHF
D gene: TRBD2; clone size: few; J gene: TRBJ2-1; V gene: TRBV7-2; CDR3 DNA: TGTGCCAGCAGCTCCTTAGCGGGGGGGAGAAATGAGCAGTTCTTC; CDR3 protein: CASSSLAGGRNEQFF
D gene: TRBD2; clone size: NA; J gene: TRBJ2-6; V gene: TRBV30; CDR3 DNA: TGTGCCTGGACGGGGGGGGCCCTCTCTGGGGCCAACGTCCTGACTTTC; CDR3 protein: CAWTGGALSGANVLTF
D gene: NA; clone size: NA; J gene: TRBJ1-2; V gene: TRBV25-1; CDR3 DNA: TGTGCCAGCAGTGAAGACTCCTATGGCTACACCTTC; CDR3 protein: CASSEDSYGYTF
D gene: TRBD2; clone size: NA; J gene: TRBJ2-6; V gene: TRBV5-6; CDR3 DNA: TGTGCCAGCAGCTTGCGGGGGGCTGGGGCCAACGTCCTGACTTTC; CDR3 protein: CASSLRGAGANVLTF
D gene: NA; clone size: NA; J gene: TRBJ2-3; V gene: TRBV23-1; CDR3 DNA: TGCGCCAGCAGTCAATCTCCGACGGATAGCACAGATACGCAGTATTTT; CDR3 protein: CASSQSPTDSTDTQYF
D gene: NA; clone size: few; J gene: TRBJ1-4; V gene: TRBV4-3; CDR3 DNA: TGCGCCAGCAGCCAAGATCGACGCCTTAATGAAAAACTGTTTTTT; CDR3 protein: CASSQDRRLNEKLFF
D gene: NA; clone size: NA; J gene: TRBJ2-1; V gene: TRBV7-9; CDR3 DNA: TGTGCCAGCAGTATATCTGGTCGCTCCGTCGAGCAGTTCTTC; CDR3 protein: CASSISGRSVEQFF
D gene: NA; clone size: few; J gene: TRBJ1-5; V gene: TRBV10-2; CDR3 DNA: TGCGCCAGCAGTGAACCCAATCAGCCCCAGCATTTT; CDR3 protein: CASSEPNQPQHF
D gene: NA; clone size: NA; J gene: TRBJ2-1; V gene: TRBV2; CDR3 DNA: TGTGCCAGCAGTGCGTCCGGATTCTCCTACAATGAGCAGTTCTTC; CDR3 protein: CASSASGFSYNEQFF
D gene: NA; clone size: few; J gene: TRBJ2-2; V gene: TRBV7-9; CDR3 DNA: TGTGCCAGCAGCTTAGATGCGGGGAACACCGGGGAGCTGTTTTTT; CDR3 protein: CASSLDAGNTGELFF
D gene: NA; clone size: NA; J gene: TRBJ2-7; V gene: TRBV30; CDR3 DNA: TGTGCCTGGAATCAGGGGGGCCCCTACGAGCAGTACTTC; CDR3 protein: CAWNQGGPYEQYF
D gene: NA; clone size: NA; J gene: TRBJ1-2; V gene: TRBV5-1; CDR3 DNA: TGCGCCAGCAGCTTGGTGGCCTCCTCCGGTCGTGGCTACACCTTC; CDR3 protein: CASSLVASSGRGYTF
D gene: TRBD1; clone size: once; J gene: TRBJ1-1; V gene: TRBV27; CDR3 DNA: TGTGCCAGCAGTTTATTTGGACAGGGCACTGAAGCTTTCTTT; CDR3 protein: CASSLFGQGTEAFF
D gene: NA; clone size: NA; J gene: TRBJ2-3; V gene: TRBV5-1; CDR3 DNA: TGCGCCAGCAGCGGGGGGGCCTCGAACACAGATACGCAGTATTTT; CDR3 protein: CASSGGASNTDTQYF
D gene: TRBD1; clone size: few; J gene: TRBJ1-5; V gene: TRBV5-1; CDR3 DNA: TGCGCCAGCAGCCCAGGACAGGGGGCAGGCCAGCCCCAGCATTTT; CDR3 protein: CASSPGQGAGQPQHF
D gene: TRBD2; clone size: NA; J gene: TRBJ2-5; V gene: TRBV7-8; CDR3 DNA: TGTGCCAGCAGCTTAGGGACTAGCGGGGTAGGGGAGACCCAGTACTTC; CDR3 protein: CASSLGTSGVGETQYF
D gene: TRBD2; clone size: NA; J gene: TRBJ2-7; V gene: TRBV11-2; CDR3 DNA: TGTGCCAGCAGGTCTCCGTGGACTAGCGGCCCCTACGAGCAGTACTTC; CDR3 protein: CASRSPWTSGPYEQYF
D gene: TRBD1; clone size: NA; J gene: TRBJ2-3; V gene: TRBV29-1; CDR3 DNA: TGCAGCGCCGGGACAGTGACAGATACGCAGTATTTT; CDR3 protein: CSAGTVTDTQYF
D gene: NA; clone size: NA; J gene: TRBJ1-1; V gene: TRBV30; CDR3 DNA: TGTGCCTGCACATACGGGCAATCCTACACTGAAGCTTTCTTT; CDR3 protein: CACTYGQSYTEAFF
D gene: TRBD1; clone size: once; J gene: TRBJ1-2; V gene: TRBV25-1; CDR3 DNA: TGTGCCAGCAGTGCCATAACACGACAGGGATGGGACTATGGCTACACCTTC; CDR3 protein: CASSAITRQGWDYGYTF
D gene: NA; clone size: NA; J gene: TRBJ2-2; V gene: TRBV5-6; CDR3 DNA: TGTGCCAGCAGCTTGCACTCCACCGGGGAGCTGTTTTTT; CDR3 protein: CASSLHSTGELFF
D gene: NA; clone size: NA; J gene: TRBJ2-7; V gene: TRBV20-1; CDR3 DNA: TGCAGTGCTAGTCCCTACGAGCAGTACTTC; CDR3 protein: CSASPYEQYF
D gene: NA; clone size: NA; J gene: TRBJ2-7; V gene: TRBV29-1; CDR3 DNA: TGCAGCGTTGACCGAGGGACCCCTTACGAGCAGTACTTC; CDR3 protein: CSVDRGTPYEQYF
D gene: TRBD1; clone size: few; J gene: TRBJ1-2; V gene: TRBV4-3; CDR3 DNA: TGCGCCAGCAGCCAACTCGCAGGGGGGGACTATGGCTACACCTTC; CDR3 protein: CASSQLAGGDYGYTF